Presented here are 20 T cell receptor beta chains from one specimen sequenced in a study of control samples from healthy donors and cancer patients. Measured with immunoSEQ multiplex PCR; TCRdb has only the in-frame clones, and not every one. The sample lists 130,000 to 150,000 clones; around 94% were seen once. What was sequenced was PBMCs. These receptors all stem from a man in his 60s with colorectal cancer.

The genes are TRBV30 and TRBJ1-3; D is unresolved. The germline V gene has CDR1 GTSNPN and CDR2 SVGIG (reference sequence). The V end lost 5 bases, the J end lost 2 bases, and 10 bases lay between the germline ends. This CDR3 is 13 amino acids long. CDR3: CAWAQKTGNTIYF. The CDR3 nucleotides read TGTGCCTGGGCCCAAAAAACTGGAAACACCATATATTTT.

This clone was detected once. The genes are TRBV10-1 and TRBJ2-2; D possibly corresponds to TRBD1 (6 bases). Germline V gives CDR1 WNHNN, CDR2 SYGVQD (reference sequence). The CDR3 length is 12 residues. V lost 6 bases and J 6 bases, leaving 8 bases between the germline ends. The CDR3 region has the DNA TGCGCCAGCAGCAACAGGGCCGGGGAGCTGTTTTTT. Protein product: CASSNRAGELFF.

The chain uses TRBV27 and TRBJ2-6; D is perhaps TRBD2 (5 bases). Trimming removed 0 bases at V and 2 bases at J, with 8 bases between. The germline V gene has CDR1 MNHEY and CDR2 SMNVEV (reference sequence). The CDR3 has 16 residues. The CDR3 sequence is CASSLSASPGANVLTF. The CDR3 nucleotides read TGTGCCAGCAGTTTATCAGCTAGCCCTGGGGCCAACGTCCTGACTTTC.

J is TRBJ2-2 and V is TRBV27, with D unclear. Germline V gene lookup returns CDR1 MNHEY and CDR2 SMNVEV (reference sequence). The CDR3 contains 14 residues. Deletions cut 2 bases from V and 1 base from J, with 5 bases between. The CDR3 nucleotides are TGTGCCAGCAGTTTAAAGGTGAACACCGGGGAGCTGTTTTTT. Translated, it gives CASSLKVNTGELFF.

The chain joins TRBV29-1 to TRBJ2-3; D remains unclear. The CDR3 runs 13 residues. Per germline, CDR1 SQVTM and CDR2 ANQGSEA. Trimming removed 7 bases at V and 0 bases at J, with 11 bases between. The CDR3 loop reads CSAHHDSTDTQYF. CDR3 coding DNA: TGCAGCGCCCACCACGACAGCACAGATACGCAGTATTTT.

The chain combines TRBV19 with TRBJ2-1, with D hard to call. The CDR3 has 13 amino acids. The germline V and J ends were trimmed by 5 bases and 2 bases, with 7 bases remaining between them. CDR1 is LNHDA, CDR2 SQIVND, per germline (reference sequence). CDR3 DNA sequence: TGTGCCAGTAGTCAGTACCCCTACAATGAGCAGTTCTTC. Translation: CASSQYPYNEQFF.

J is TRBJ2-3 and V is TRBV7-2; possibly TRBD1 or TRBD2 for D (5 bases each). The CDR3 totals 14 residues. V lost 3 bases, J lost 6 bases, and 13 bases lay in between. Germline lookup yields CDR1 SGHTA and CDR2 FQGNSA. The DNA for the CDR3 is TGTGCCAGCAGCTTGGGGGTGGCCGGGGATACGCAGTATTTT. It codes for CASSLGVAGDTQYF.

The table lists this clone with a few counts. The sample contains more than one DNA sequence encoding this CDR3. This chain connects TRBV18 to TRBJ1-1; weak D call: TRBD1 (5 bases). The CDR3 sequence is 13 residues long. Germline loops: CDR1 KGHSH, CDR2 LQKENI. Trimming removed 1 base from V and 5 bases from J, with 8 bases in between. CDR3 sequence: CASSPLRDTEAFF. The CDR3 region has the DNA TGTGCCAGCTCACCACTCAGGGATACTGAAGCTTTCTTT.

V and J are TRBV5-1 and TRBJ2-7, with D possibly being TRBD2 (6 bases). The germline V gene encodes CDR1 SGHRS and CDR2 YFSETQ. The CDR3 totals 15 residues. The V and J ends lost 3 bases and 5 bases respectively, with 18 bases between them. CDR3 DNA sequence: TGCGCCAGCAGCTCGGATCGGTCCAGGGAGGACGAGCAGTACTTC. It codes for CASSSDRSREDEQYF. The full variable domain, in which reference TRBV5-1 and TRBJ2-7 provide the parts outside the CDR3, is KAGVTQTPRYLIKTRGQQVTLSCSPISGHRSVSWYQQTPGQGLQFLFEYFSETQRNKGNFPGRFSGRQFSNSRSEMNVSTLELGDSALYLCASSSDRSREDEQYFGPGTRLTVT.

This clone was seen just once. CDR3 in amino acids: CASRGTEPSNQPQHF. In DNA form, the CDR3 reads TGTGCCAGCAGAGGGACGGAACCGAGCAATCAGCCCCAGCATTTT. The gene calls are TRBV6-5 and TRBJ1-5, with a weak D call TRBD1 (5 bases). The CDR3 covers 15 residues. Trimming removed 6 bases at V and 1 base at J, with 13 bases between. Germline assignment: CDR1 MNHEY and CDR2 SVGAGI.

J is TRBJ2-7 and V is TRBV7-9, with 9 nucleotides matching TRBD1. The germline CDR1 and CDR2 sequences are SEHNR and FQNEAQ (reference sequence). With V trimmed by 1 base and J by 3 bases, 7 bases remained unmatched. The CDR3 runs 16 residues. CDR3 region: CASSLGSGDRDYEQYF. The CDR3 DNA is TGTGCCAGCAGCTTAGGGTCCGGGGACAGGGACTACGAGCAGTACTTC.

V gene TRBV2 combines with J gene TRBJ2-3; perhaps TRBD1 as D (5 bases). This CDR3 has 13 residues. Germline CDR1 SNHLY, CDR2 FYNNEI. Trimming left V 4 bases short and J 2 bases short, with 7 bases between. CDR3: CASSGGHTDTQYF. The CDR3 nucleotides read TGTGCCAGCAGTGGGGGCCACACAGATACGCAGTATTTT.

CDR3 DNA sequence: TGTGCCAGCAGCTCGGGACTTGGATTGAACACCATATATTTT. Protein product: CASSSGLGLNTIYF. The chain recombines TRBV2 with TRBJ1-3; a possible D gene is TRBD1 (5 bases). The CDR3 loop spans 14 amino acids. Per the germline V gene, CDR1 is SNHLY and CDR2 is FYNNEI. Trimming shortened V by 6 bases and J by 7 bases, and 16 bases separated the two germline ends.

This rearrangement joins TRBV5-1 to TRBJ2-5; a possible D gene is TRBD1 (6 bases). There are 13 residues in the CDR3. Germline V gene data show CDR1 as SGHRS and CDR2 as YFSETQ. The V end lost 6 bases, the J end lost 5 bases, and 14 bases lay between the germline ends. The CDR3 region has the DNA TGCGCCAGCACCCTGCGGCAGGGGGAGACCCAGTACTTC. This codes for CASTLRQGETQYF.

The V gene is TRBV5-6, the J gene TRBJ1-2, with D possibly matching TRBD1 (5 bases). Trimming shortened V by 7 bases and J by 6 bases, and 19 bases separated the two germline ends. Germline V CDR1 and CDR2: SGHDT, YYEEEE. The CDR3 has 14 amino acids. The CDR3 sequence is CASQNRDGLNGYTF. DNA for the CDR3: TGTGCCAGCCAAAACCGGGACGGACTTAATGGCTACACCTTC. The entire variable domain, with the rest obtained from reference TRBV5-6 and TRBJ1-2, is as follows: DAGVTQSPTHLIKTRGQQVTLRCSPKSGHDTVSWYQQALGQGPQFIFQYYEEEERQRGNFPDRFSGHQFPNYSSELNVNALLLGDSALYLCASQNRDGLNGYTFGSGTRLTVV.

For this clone: Mismatch with germline at one junction end may stem from a read error. This chain links TRBV5-1 with TRBJ2-3; TRBD2 matches 13 bases. CDR1 SGHRS and CDR2 YFSETQ come from the germline V gene. The CDR3 contains 17 residues. The CDR3 sequence is CASSPWTSGGGTDMQYF. The CDR3 DNA follows: TGCGCCAGCAGCCCCTGGACTAGCGGGGGTGGTACAGATATGCAGTATTTT.

The chain is built from TRBV5-6 and TRBJ1-1; 8 bases align to TRBD1. The CDR3 consists of 14 residues. CDR1 and CDR2 (germline): SGHDT, YYEEEE. Trimming took 4 bases from V and 1 from J; bases not matched to a gene: 3. The CDR3 nucleotides read TGTGCCAGCAGCGGGGGACAGGCGAACACTGAAGCTTTCTTT. Translating it yields CASSGGQANTEAFF.

This clone was observed once. The V gene is TRBV5-6, the J gene TRBJ2-7; 7 nucleotides align to TRBD1. Germline trimming cut 4 bases from V and 3 bases from J; bases unmatched to any gene: 7. The CDR3 runs to 14 residues. Germline-derived CDR1 and CDR2 are SGHDT and YYEEEE. The CDR3 is CASSPGQLVYEQYF. In DNA, the CDR3 is TGTGCCAGCAGCCCGGGACAGCTAGTCTACGAGCAGTACTTC.

This chain joins TRBV6-2 or TRBV6-3 and TRBJ2-2; TRBD1 might be the D (5 bases). This CDR3 has 19 residues. Germline V gene lookup returns CDR1 MNHEY and CDR2 SVGEGT. The V gene lost 0 bases and the J gene lost 3 bases, with 20 bases spanning the gap. The CDR3 protein is CASSYSGQGERIYTGELFF. The CDR3 DNA reads TGTGCCAGCAGTTACTCAGGGCAGGGTGAAAGAATATACACCGGGGAGCTGTTTTTT.

The CDR3 region has the DNA TGTGCCAGCAGCTTGCGGCGGGGGGTGCGAGAGACCCAGTACTTC. Encoded protein: CASSLRRGVRETQYF. This chain uses TRBV5-4 with TRBJ2-5, with 8 positions matching TRBD2. J was trimmed by 4 bases and V by 1 base; bases with no gene match: 6. This CDR3 spans 15 amino acids. The germline gives CDR1 SGHNT, CDR2 YYREEE (reference sequence).